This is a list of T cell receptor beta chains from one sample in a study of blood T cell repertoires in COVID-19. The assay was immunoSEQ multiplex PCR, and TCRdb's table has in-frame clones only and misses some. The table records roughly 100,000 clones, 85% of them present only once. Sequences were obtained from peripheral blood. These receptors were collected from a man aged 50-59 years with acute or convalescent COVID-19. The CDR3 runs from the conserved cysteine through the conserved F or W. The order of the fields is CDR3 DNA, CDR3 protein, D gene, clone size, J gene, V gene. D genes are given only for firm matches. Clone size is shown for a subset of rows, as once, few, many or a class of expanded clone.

CDR3nt: TGTGCCAGCAGCACCTCTGGCGGGCGGCAGTTCTTC; CDR3aa: CASSTSGGRQFF; d_gene: .; abundance: .; j_gene: TRBJ2-1; v_gene: TRBV9
CDR3nt: TGTGCCAGCAGTCGGAAAGACAGGGCGAATGAAAAACTGTTTTTT; CDR3aa: CASSRKDRANEKLFF; d_gene: TRBD1; abundance: .; j_gene: TRBJ1-4; v_gene: TRBV27
CDR3nt: TGTGCTAGCAGCTTAGTACGGACAAGAAACACCGGGGAGCTGTTTTTT; CDR3aa: CASSLVRTRNTGELFF; d_gene: .; abundance: .; j_gene: TRBJ2-2; v_gene: TRBV7-7
CDR3nt: TGTGCCAGCAGTTACTCGCAGGGGGCAAATGGCTACACCTTC; CDR3aa: CASSYSQGANGYTF; d_gene: TRBD1; abundance: .; j_gene: TRBJ1-2; v_gene: TRBV6-6
CDR3nt: TGTGCCAGCAGCTTAGCGGGGGGGCCGCCTGGCACAGATACGCAGTATTTT; CDR3aa: CASSLAGGPPGTDTQYF; d_gene: TRBD2; abundance: once; j_gene: TRBJ2-3; v_gene: TRBV7-3
CDR3nt: TGTGCCAGCAGCTTGACGGGACAGGGTACGTCTGAAGCTTTCTTT; CDR3aa: CASSLTGQGTSEAFF; d_gene: TRBD1; abundance: .; j_gene: TRBJ1-1; v_gene: TRBV7-9
CDR3nt: TGTGCCAGCAGCCCGACTAGATCCCGAGAGACCCAGTACTTC; CDR3aa: CASSPTRSRETQYF; d_gene: .; abundance: .; j_gene: TRBJ2-5; v_gene: TRBV3-1/TRBV3-2
CDR3nt: TGTGCCAGCAGCGTCCTAGGCAAGACTAGCGAGCAAGAGACCCAGTACTTC; CDR3aa: CASSVLGKTSEQETQYF; d_gene: TRBD2; abundance: few; j_gene: TRBJ2-5; v_gene: TRBV9
CDR3nt: TGTGCCAGCAGCTTGGGCTTAGCGGGGGATGGCGGGGAGCTGTTTTTT; CDR3aa: CASSLGLAGDGGELFF; d_gene: TRBD2; abundance: .; j_gene: TRBJ2-2; v_gene: TRBV5-6
CDR3nt: TGTGCCTGGAGTGGACGACTGAATAATTCACCCCTCCACTTT; CDR3aa: CAWSGRLNNSPLHF; d_gene: .; abundance: .; j_gene: TRBJ1-6; v_gene: TRBV30
CDR3nt: TGTGCCAGTAGCGCCCCGGGACTAGCAGCCTACAATGAGCAGTTCTTC; CDR3aa: CASSAPGLAAYNEQFF; d_gene: TRBD2; abundance: once; j_gene: TRBJ2-1; v_gene: TRBV19
CDR3nt: TGTGCCAGCAGCCTAAGGACAGGGAGTGAAAAACTGTTTTTT; CDR3aa: CASSLRTGSEKLFF; d_gene: TRBD1; abundance: .; j_gene: TRBJ1-4; v_gene: TRBV3-1/TRBV3-2
CDR3nt: TGTGCCAGCAGCCCCATGGCAGGGACCTACGAGCAGTACTTC; CDR3aa: CASSPMAGTYEQYF; d_gene: .; abundance: once; j_gene: TRBJ2-7; v_gene: TRBV11-2
CDR3nt: TGTGCCAGCAGCCCATATGGTACAGGGACCGCTAACTATGGCTACACCTTC; CDR3aa: CASSPYGTGTANYGYTF; d_gene: .; abundance: .; j_gene: TRBJ1-2; v_gene: TRBV7-9
CDR3nt: TGTGCCAGCAGCCAAGGGAGGACTAGCGTATACGAGCAGTACTTC; CDR3aa: CASSQGRTSVYEQYF; d_gene: TRBD2; abundance: .; j_gene: TRBJ2-7; v_gene: TRBV3-1/TRBV3-2
CDR3nt: TGTGCCAGCAAGAGTCTTTACTCCTACGAGCAGTACTTC; CDR3aa: CASKSLYSYEQYF; d_gene: .; abundance: .; j_gene: TRBJ2-7; v_gene: TRBV6-5
CDR3nt: TGTGCCAGCAGCGATAGACGCTTAGGGCTAGCCTACTTGTACCAAGAGACCCAGTACTTC; CDR3aa: CASSDRRLGLAYLYQETQYF; d_gene: .; abundance: once; j_gene: TRBJ2-5; v_gene: TRBV21-1
CDR3nt: TGTGCCAGCAGTTTATATTTGGGGAGAAACACTGAAGCTTTCTTT; CDR3aa: CASSLYLGRNTEAFF; d_gene: .; abundance: .; j_gene: TRBJ1-1; v_gene: TRBV27
CDR3nt: TGTGCCTGGAGTGGAGGACTAGCGGGGGTAAGGGAGCAGTTCTTC; CDR3aa: CAWSGGLAGVREQFF; d_gene: TRBD2; abundance: .; j_gene: TRBJ2-1; v_gene: TRBV30
CDR3nt: TGTGCCTGGAGCCGGTCTTCCGGTCAGCCCCAGCATTTT; CDR3aa: CAWSRSSGQPQHF; d_gene: .; abundance: .; j_gene: TRBJ1-5; v_gene: TRBV30
CDR3nt: TGTGCCAGCAACTTTTCTATGGCGAGCGGGAGGACCCAAGAGACCCAGTACTTC; CDR3aa: CASNFSMASGRTQETQYF; d_gene: TRBD2; abundance: .; j_gene: TRBJ2-5; v_gene: TRBV5-6
CDR3nt: TGTGCCAGCAGCTTAGGTCCTAGCTATTCCTACGAGCAGTACTTC; CDR3aa: CASSLGPSYSYEQYF; d_gene: .; abundance: .; j_gene: TRBJ2-7; v_gene: TRBV7-8
CDR3nt: TGCGCCAGCAGCAAACAGGGTTCCTACGAGCAGTACTTC; CDR3aa: CASSKQGSYEQYF; d_gene: .; abundance: .; j_gene: TRBJ2-7; v_gene: TRBV5-1
CDR3nt: TGTGCCAGCAGCACCGGGACAGGAGGGGGAAGTGATGGCTACACCTTC; CDR3aa: CASSTGTGGGSDGYTF; d_gene: TRBD1; abundance: .; j_gene: TRBJ1-2; v_gene: TRBV11-1
CDR3nt: TGTGCCAGCAGCCTTAAGGGGGATGGTGGGTCCCAGTACTTC; CDR3aa: CASSLKGDGGSQYF; d_gene: .; abundance: .; j_gene: TRBJ2-5; v_gene: TRBV5-4
CDR3nt: TGTGCCAGCAGTTTCCCTCCGGGACACTATAATTCACCCCTCCACTTT; CDR3aa: CASSFPPGHYNSPLHF; d_gene: .; abundance: .; j_gene: TRBJ1-6; v_gene: TRBV27
CDR3nt: TGTGCCAGCAGTGAAGCTTGGGGAGGCGGGGGGTACTCCTACGAGCAGTACTTC; CDR3aa: CASSEAWGGGGYSYEQYF; d_gene: TRBD2; abundance: .; j_gene: TRBJ2-7; v_gene: TRBV6-1
CDR3nt: TGTGCCAGCAGCCATCGAGGGCACAATTCACCCCTCCACTTT; CDR3aa: CASSHRGHNSPLHF; d_gene: .; abundance: .; j_gene: TRBJ1-6; v_gene: TRBV11-2